Presented here are 7 T cell receptor beta chains from one specimen sequenced in a study of shared clonotypes between healthy human individuals. Libraries were prepared by immunoSEQ multiplex PCR; TCRdb keeps only in-frame clonotypes and omits some of them. The data show approximately 2,300,000 clones, under 95% seen once. Sequencing input: naive CD4+ T cells from PBMCs. The subset denotes: CD45RA+ positively selected. These TCRs come from a man in his late teens or twenties in good health. Some clones in this sample may be carry-over from other donors' samples.

CDR3 residues: CASSSGQPGEKLFF. The CDR3 DNA reads as TGCGCCAGCAGCTCAGGGCAGCCAGGTGAAAAACTGTTTTTT. This chain uses TRBV5-1 with TRBJ1-4, with TRBD1 as a possible D gene (5 bases). From germline, CDR1 is SGHRS and CDR2 YFSETQ. V was cut by 3 bases and J by 7 bases, with 13 bases left in between. The CDR3 runs to 14 residues.

This clone was detected only once. The CDR3 protein is CASSRGTASYEQYF. The CDR3 nucleotides read TGCGCCAGCAGCAGAGGGACAGCCAGCTACGAGCAGTACTTC. The chain uses TRBV5-1 and TRBJ2-7; 7 bases agree with TRBD1. CDR1 and CDR2 (germline): SGHRS, YFSETQ. The J segment lost 3 bases and the V segment lost 4 bases, leaving 7 bases of the junction unmatched. The CDR3 is made up of 14 amino acids.

There are a few counts of this clone. This specimen includes other DNA sequences encoding the same CDR3. This chain joins TRBV5-1 and TRBJ1-1; no clear D. V was trimmed by 0 bases and J by 4 bases, leaving 7 bases between them. Germline CDR1 is SGHRS and CDR2 is YFSETQ. The CDR3 runs to 13 residues. The CDR3 region has the DNA TGCGCCAGCAGCTTGGAGGATAGCACTGAAGCTTTCTTT. Translated, it gives CASSLEDSTEAFF.

This clone came up once. The chain links TRBV5-1 to TRBJ2-3; 10 positions match TRBD1. This CDR3 has 16 residues. V was clipped by 6 bases and J by 4 bases; unmatched bases: 11. The germline gives CDR1 SGHRS, CDR2 YFSETQ. The CDR3 region has the DNA TGCGCCAGCAATTTAGAGACAGGGGGCAGCTCAGATACGCAGTATTTT. It specifies CASNLETGGSSDTQYF.

The chain couples TRBV5-1 to TRBJ2-7, with D possibly matching TRBD1 (6 bases). The germline V gene encodes CDR1 SGHRS and CDR2 YFSETQ. This CDR3 comprises 14 residues. The V gene lost 2 bases and the J gene lost 3 bases, with 12 bases spanning the gap. The CDR3 protein is CASSLQQGGYEQYF. In nucleotides, the CDR3 is TGCGCCAGCAGCTTACAACAGGGCGGCTACGAGCAGTACTTC.

The chain has TRBV6-1 and TRBJ2-2; 8 bases fit TRBD2. V shed 6 bases and J 4 bases; nucleotides not matched to a gene: 7. This CDR3 has 15 residues. Per germline, CDR1 MNHNS and CDR2 SASEGT. This CDR3 is CASRQRLAGTGELFF. DNA for the CDR3: TGTGCCAGCAGGCAGAGGCTAGCGGGCACCGGGGAGCTGTTTTTT.

The CDR3 DNA is TGTGCCAGCAGCTTTTATAGGGACACCAACTACAATGAGCAGTTCTTC. Protein sequence: CASSFYRDTNYNEQFF. The rearrangement links TRBV7-9 to TRBJ2-1; weak D call: TRBD1 (6 bases). Germline CDR1 and CDR2: SEHNR and FQNEAQ (reference sequence). The CDR3 has 16 residues. With 3 bases removed from V and 3 bases from J, the gap between germline ends came to 15 bases.